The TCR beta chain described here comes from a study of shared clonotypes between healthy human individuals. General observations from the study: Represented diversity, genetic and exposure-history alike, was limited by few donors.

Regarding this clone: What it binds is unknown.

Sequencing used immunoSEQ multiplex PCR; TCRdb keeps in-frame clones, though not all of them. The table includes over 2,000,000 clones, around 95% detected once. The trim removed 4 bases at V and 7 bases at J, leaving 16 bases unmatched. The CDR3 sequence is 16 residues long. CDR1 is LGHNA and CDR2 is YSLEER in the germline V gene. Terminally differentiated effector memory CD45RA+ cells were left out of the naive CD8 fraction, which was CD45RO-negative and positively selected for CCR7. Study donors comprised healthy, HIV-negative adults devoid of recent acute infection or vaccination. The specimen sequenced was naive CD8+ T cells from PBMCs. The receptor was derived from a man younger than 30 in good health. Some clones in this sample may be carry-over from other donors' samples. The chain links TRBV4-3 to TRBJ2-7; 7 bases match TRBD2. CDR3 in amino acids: CASSPLRVAGVGEQYF. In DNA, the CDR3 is TGCGCCAGCAGCCCCCTTCGAGTCGCGGGAGTCGGTGAGCAGTACTTC.